The clone carrying this TCR beta chain was picked up a small number of times. What it binds is not known. This record comes from a study of PD-1 blockade in classical Hodgkin lymphoma. Study at large: Patients in the cohort were put on intravenous nivolumab, 3 mg/kg every 2 weeks.

Profiling relied on immunoSEQ multiplex PCR, and the TCRdb table lists in-frame clones only, not all of them. The top ten clones hold more than 2% of a sample with tens of thousands of clones, around 86% of them seen once. All patients experienced relapse after autologous stem cell transplantation, and brentuximab vedotin exposure was variable. Out of thawed PBMCs, magnetic negative selection purified CD4+ T cells. Notes on the study in general: Repertoires differed for reasons still undefined, possibly disease activity or prior therapy. Newly diagnosed patients were reported to exhibit reduced baseline TCR diversity relative to healthy donors.

Germline lookup yields CDR1 GTSNPN and CDR2 SVGIG (reference sequence). J gave up 9 bases and V 0 bases, and 10 bases lay outside the gene matches. The CDR3 is made up of 14 amino acids. Sequencing was performed on CD4+ T cells from blood, taken at baseline. The TCR was taken from a human donor with classical Hodgkin lymphoma. This rearrangement joins TRBV30 to TRBJ1-2, with 7 bases identical to TRBD1. CDR3 amino acids: CAWSVGQGGMSYTF. The CDR3 nucleotides are TGTGCCTGGAGTGTCGGGCAGGGGGGAATGAGCTACACCTTC.